What follows describes a single T cell receptor (beta chain). Other DNA sequences in the sample encode the same CDR3. The data derive from a study of shared clonotypes between healthy human individuals. Germline loops: CDR1 MDHEN, CDR2 SYDVKM. V shed 6 bases, J shed 5 bases, and the junction held 10 bases outside the gene matches. This CDR3 spans 16 amino acids. Here immunoSEQ multiplex PCR was the method, and the copy in TCRdb shows in-frame clones only, minus some. The sample lists over a million clones; around 78% were seen once. CD4+ cells were split into CD45RA+ naive and CD45RA-negative memory subsets.

Input material: memory CD4+ T cells from PBMCs. Specified subset: CD45RA-negative fraction. This clonotype originated in a man younger than 30 in good health. Some clones in this sample may be carry-over from other donors' samples. The chain joins TRBV28 to TRBJ2-5, with 12 bases matching TRBD1. In nucleotides, the CDR3 is TGTGCCAGCAGCACCACCGGGACAGGGGGCCAGGAGACCCAGTACTTC. It encodes CASSTTGTGGQETQYF.